The present entry profiles one T cell receptor beta chain with its context. What it recognizes is unknown. The source of the sample is a study of somatic mutations in cytotoxic T cells in rheumatoid arthritis. Overall study context: Prior to any treatment and right after diagnosis, patient blood (roughly 30 ml EDTA) was drawn. General study findings and limits: The identity of the antigens targeted by the expanded CD8+ clones remained unknown. With about 60 patients examined, several had a largest CD8+ clone exceeding 20% of CD8+ cells.

As handled by the study authors: Rarely, patient CD8+ clones larger than 1% corresponded to published virus-specific TCRB sequences. Profiling relied on immunoSEQ multiplex PCR, and the TCRdb table lists in-frame clones only, not all of them. V, J and clone size are those of that table, while D and trimming were read from the DNA. This table has approximately 16,000 clones, more than 65% appearing once. The V gene lost 2 bases and the J gene lost 7 bases, with 11 bases spanning the gap. Germline V gene data show CDR1 as MNHEY and CDR2 as SMNVEV (reference sequence). The length of the CDR3 is 13 residues.

This clonotype was obtained from an adult with rheumatoid arthritis. What was sequenced was CD8+ T cells sorted from blood. The rearrangement joins TRBV27 to TRBJ1-2; maybe TRBD1 (6 bases). CDR3 in DNA: TGTGCCAGCAGTTTAGGGGGCGCGGGTGGCTACACCTTC. Translation: CASSLGGAGGYTF.